The 13 T cell receptor beta chains presented below share a single source sample, sequenced in a study of T-cell memory formation after mild COVID-19. TCRdb fed the 5' RACE reads into MiXCR, producing one record per CDR3 protein. The sample yields a few hundred thousand distinct CDR3 sequences, 20% to 25% seen once. The sequenced sample consisted of PBMCs or a T cell subset sorted from them (not recorded which). The receptor source for this set is an adult woman who had mild COVID-19 (a few samples of this study predate the infection). Cell type and time point are not known.

The rearrangement uses TRBV5-6 and TRBJ2-7, with TRBD1 as a possible D gene (7 bases). The CDR3 has 16 residues. V was cut by 0 bases and J by 4 bases, with 17 bases left in between. The germline CDR1 and CDR2 sequences are SGHDT and YYEEEE. The CDR3: CASSLAGQGGRYEQYF. In nucleotides, the CDR3 is TGTGCCAGCAGCTTGGCCGGCCAGGGGGGCAGGTACGAGCAGTACTTC.

This clonotype was detected only a few times. V and J are TRBV15 and TRBJ1-6; D remains ambiguous. The CDR3 has 14 amino acids. Deletions cut 0 bases from V and 6 bases from J, with 6 bases between. From germline, CDR1 is LNHNV and CDR2 YYDKDF (reference sequence). The CDR3 region is CATSRDPSNSPLHF. CDR3 DNA sequence: TGTGCCACCAGCAGAGATCCCAGTAATTCACCCCTCCACTTT.

This clonotype has more than one count but fewer than ten. This chain uses TRBV18 with TRBJ2-1; 10 bases match TRBD2. Losses at the gene ends were 2 bases for V and 4 bases for J; bases not matched to a gene: 5. Germline V gene data show CDR1 as KGHSH and CDR2 as LQKENI. The CDR3 contains 16 residues. The CDR3 region has the DNA TGTGCCAGCTCACCAACTAGCGGGGTGACATACAATGAGCAGTTCTTC. Its translation: CASSPTSGVTYNEQFF.

The rearrangement links TRBV27 to TRBJ2-5; D not resolved. CDR1 and CDR2 (germline): MNHEY, SMNVEV (reference sequence). The CDR3 length is 14 residues. Trimming removed 4 bases at V and 0 bases at J, with 9 bases between. CDR3 amino acids: CASSSSRYQETQYF. The CDR3 coding sequence is TGTGCCAGCAGTTCCTCTCGGTACCAAGAGACCCAGTACTTC.

At least ten counts were recorded for this clonotype. The genes are TRBV29-1 and TRBJ2-3; possibly TRBD1 for D (5 bases). The germline V gene encodes CDR1 SQVTM and CDR2 ANQGSEA. V lost 5 bases and J 3 bases, leaving 9 bases between the germline ends. CDR3 length: 12 amino acids. The CDR3 nucleotides are TGCAGCGTTAAAAGGGGAACAGATACGCAGTATTTT. Its protein is CSVKRGTDTQYF.

In its sample, this clonotype was seen once. CDR3 loop: CASSQIDGGLHF. The CDR3 bases are TGTGCCAGCAGCCAAATTGACGGGGGCCTCCACTTT. The gene calls are TRBV3-1 and TRBJ1-6, with a weak D call TRBD1 (5 bases). Trimming pared 2 bases from V and 15 bases from J, leaving 11 bases between. Per germline, CDR1 LGHDT and CDR2 YNNKEL (reference sequence). There are 12 residues in the CDR3.

The chain joins TRBV15 to TRBJ1-5; no definite D call. In germline, CDR1 is LNHNV, CDR2 YYDKDF (reference sequence). The CDR3 covers 14 residues. V gave up 0 bases and J gave up 7 bases, with 10 bases separating them. CDR3 sequence: CATSRDKVAQPQHF. In nucleotides, the CDR3 is TGTGCCACCAGCAGAGATAAAGTGGCGCAGCCCCAGCATTTT.

This clonotype was seen a few times. The rearrangement links TRBV5-1 to TRBJ2-1; 7 nucleotides match TRBD2. The CDR3 loop spans 16 amino acids. CDR1 is SGHRS, CDR2 YFSETQ, per germline. Trimming removed 0 bases from V and 5 bases from J; junction bases left unmatched: 8. The CDR3 region is CASSLGLALGHNEQFF. CDR3 nucleotides: TGCGCCAGCAGCTTGGGACTAGCTCTCGGACACAATGAGCAGTTCTTC.

The chain links TRBV6-6 to TRBJ1-1, with TRBD1 identical over 7 bases. CDR1 MNHNY and CDR2 SVGAGI come from the germline V gene (reference sequence). The CDR3 length is 12 residues. The ends lost 5 bases at V and 6 bases at J; junction bases unmatched: 3. CDR3 sequence reads: CASSRQGSEAFF. The CDR3 coding sequence is TGTGCCAGCAGTAGACAGGGCTCTGAAGCTTTCTTT.

V usage is TRBV30 and J usage is TRBJ1-1; no clear D gene. The V gene lost 3 bases and the J gene lost 8 bases, with 10 bases spanning the gap. The germline V gene has CDR1 GTSNPN and CDR2 SVGIG (reference sequence). The CDR3 has 11 amino acids. CDR3 bases: TGTGCCTGGAGGTTTCGGCAGGAAGCTTTCTTT. Protein: CAWRFRQEAFF.

This clonotype occurred a few times. The V and J genes are TRBV5-1 and TRBJ1-6, with D possibly matching TRBD1 (6 bases). Trimming cost V 0 bases and J 3 bases, with 13 bases left between them. Germline V gene lookup returns CDR1 SGHRS and CDR2 YFSETQ. The CDR3 totals 17 residues. CDR3 sequence (DNA): TGCGCCAGCAGCTTGGGGATAGGGGGGATCTATAATTCACCCCTCCACTTT. Translating it yields CASSLGIGGIYNSPLHF.

The chain combines TRBV19 with TRBJ2-1; D possibly corresponds to TRBD2 (6 bases). Trimming removed 1 base from V and 5 bases from J, with 9 bases in between. The CDR3 consists of 14 residues. The germline V gene encodes CDR1 LNHDA and CDR2 SQIVND (reference sequence). CDR3 in amino acids: CASSIGRGNNEQFF. Here the CDR3 DNA reads TGTGCCAGTAGTATAGGGAGGGGTAACAATGAGCAGTTCTTC.

The V call is TRBV5-1, the J call TRBJ2-4, with D unresolved. This CDR3 spans 13 amino acids. The V gene's germline CDR1 is SGHRS and CDR2 YFSETQ. The V and J ends lost 1 base and 5 bases respectively, with 7 bases between them. The CDR3 loop is CASSLREQNIQYF. For the CDR3, the DNA is TGCGCCAGCAGCTTGAGAGAACAAAACATTCAGTACTTC.